The sequence of this T cell receptor (beta chain) was determined in a study of identical twins. In its sample, this clonotype was seen many times. TCRdb re-analysed the 5' RACE reads in MiXCR, keeping a single row per CDR3 protein. The sample has some 210,000 distinct CDR3 sequences; approximately 16% are singletons. The V gene's germline CDR1 is SQVTM and CDR2 ANQGSEA. CDR3 length: 13 amino acids. The V end lost 1 base, the J end lost 4 bases, and 11 bases lay between the germline ends. This same sample was also part of a study on T cells expressing NK-cell markers.

The clonotype comes from a woman aged 18-35 years in good health. The chain recombines TRBV29-1 with TRBJ2-7; weak D call: TRBD1 (6 bases). The material sequenced was CD8+ T cells sorted from blood. DNA of the CDR3: TGCAGCGTTGAAGGGACAGATCGTTACGAGCAGTACTTC. Translation: CSVEGTDRYEQYF.